These 32 T cell receptor beta chains were all obtained from the same sample, sequenced in a study of shared clonotypes between healthy human individuals. Assay: immunoSEQ multiplex PCR; the TCRdb copy retains only in-frame clones and omits some. This sample carries under 350,000 clones, roughly 84% of them seen once, and the ten largest clones take roughly 17%. Sequencing input: memory CD8+ T cells sorted from blood. Subset meaning: CD45RO+ cells pooled with CCR7-negative TemRA cells. The receptor set was obtained from a man aged 18 to 30 in good health.

This chain joins TRBV2 and TRBJ1-6, with 7 bases that match TRBD1. CDR1 and CDR2 from the germline V gene are SNHLY and FYNNEI. The CDR3 spans 17 residues. After removal of 3 bases from V and 1 base from J, the junction contained 6 bases not matched to a gene. CDR3 DNA: TGTGCCAGCAGTGATCGGGACAGACCGTCCTATAATTCACCCCTCCACTTT. It codes for CASSDRDRPSYNSPLHF.

CDR3 DNA: TGCGCCAGCAGCCAAGATCGGGGACTAGTGGCCGGGGAGCTGTTTTTT. It codes for CASSQDRGLVAGELFF. This chain uses TRBV4-1 with TRBJ2-2, with 8 positions matching TRBD2. This CDR3 contains 16 residues. V gave up 0 bases and J gave up 6 bases; unmatched junction bases: 6. Looked up from germline, CDR1 is MGHRA and CDR2 is YSYEKL.

CDR3 loop: CAISESPGAYEQYF. The CDR3 DNA is TGTGCCATCAGTGAGTCTCCCGGTGCCTACGAGCAGTACTTC. The V call is TRBV10-3, the J call TRBJ2-7; no definite D call. V was pared by 0 bases and J by 2 bases, with 8 bases between. The germline CDR1 and CDR2 sequences are ENHRY and SYGVKD. CDR3 length: 14 residues.

The CDR3, as DNA: TGCGCCAGCAGCCAGGCTACAGGGTTCAATCAGCCCCAGCATTTT. This translates into CASSQATGFNQPQHF. The V call is TRBV4-1, the J call TRBJ1-5, with D possibly being TRBD1 (6 bases). Per germline, CDR1 MGHRA and CDR2 YSYEKL. V was clipped by 3 bases and J by 3 bases, with 12 bases between them. The CDR3 runs to 15 residues.

The rearrangement links TRBV27 to TRBJ2-7, with D possibly being TRBD2 (7 bases). In germline, CDR1 is MNHEY, CDR2 SMNVEV (reference sequence). The ends were cut back, 4 bases at V and 2 bases at J, with 15 bases in the middle. The CDR3 runs 15 residues. The CDR3 reads CASSWGGALPYEQYF. In DNA, the CDR3 is TGTGCCAGCAGTTGGGGGGGGGCCCTCCCCTACGAGCAGTACTTC.

This chain joins TRBV25-1 and TRBJ1-2; 10 positions agree with TRBD1. The V gene end was trimmed by 5 bases and the J gene end by 4 bases; junction bases not matched to a gene: 7. The CDR3 runs 15 residues. Germline V lookup: CDR1 MGHDK, CDR2 SYGVNS. This chain's CDR3 is CASSKTGGEGYGYTF. Here the CDR3 DNA reads TGTGCCAGCAGTAAGACAGGGGGCGAAGGCTATGGCTACACCTTC.

This chain links TRBV30 with TRBJ2-7; possibly TRBD1 for D (6 bases). V gave up 3 bases and J gave up 3 bases, with 15 bases separating them. CDR1 is GTSNPN and CDR2 is SVGIG in the germline V gene (reference sequence). The CDR3 sequence is 14 residues long. CDR3 sequence reads: CAWSQGPPNYEQYF. CDR3 DNA: TGTGCCTGGAGCCAGGGGCCACCCAACTACGAGCAGTACTTC.

The rearrangement joins TRBV7-9 to TRBJ2-5; the match to TRBD1 covers 9 bases. V lost 4 bases, J lost 5 bases, and 14 bases stayed unmatched. The CDR3 length is 17 residues. The germline gives CDR1 SEHNR, CDR2 FQNEAQ (reference sequence). Written as DNA, the CDR3 is TGTGCCAGCAGCTCCCCTTTTGGGGACAGGGTGGTCGAGACCCAGTACTTC. Protein product: CASSSPFGDRVVETQYF.

V is TRBV13 and J is TRBJ2-1, with 7 positions matching TRBD1. The CDR3 spans 17 residues. Germline V gives CDR1 PRHDT, CDR2 FYEKMQ (reference sequence). V was clipped by 5 bases and J by 8 bases; unmatched bases: 18. CDR3 nucleotide sequence: TGTGCCAGCAGCCAGGAGCTCCGGGACAGAGTCGGGGATGAGCAGTTCTTC. Its translation: CASSQELRDRVGDEQFF. Full variable domain (rest looked up from reference TRBV13 and TRBJ2-1): AAGVIQSPRHLIKEKRETATLKCYPIPRHDTVYWYQQGPGQDPQFLISFYEKMQSDKGSIPDRFSAQQFSDYHSELNMSSLELGDSALYFCASSQELRDRVGDEQFFGPGTRLTVL.

The chain combines TRBV13 with TRBJ2-1; D is undetermined. The germline gives CDR1 PRHDT, CDR2 FYEKMQ (reference sequence). The CDR3 contains 14 residues. V lost 3 bases and J lost 4, with 10 bases in between. The CDR3 region has the DNA TGTGCCAGCAGCTTGTACCCCCTTTACAATGAGCAGTTCTTC. This translates into CASSLYPLYNEQFF.

This rearrangement joins TRBV30 to TRBJ1-3; D remains ambiguous. Germline V lookup: CDR1 GTSNPN, CDR2 SVGIG (reference sequence). The germline V and J ends were trimmed by 2 bases and 8 bases, with 10 bases remaining between them. This CDR3 is built from 12 residues. For the CDR3, the DNA is TGTGCCTGGAGTCGTGGAGAGCACACCATATATTTT. Protein product: CAWSRGEHTIYF.

The gene calls are TRBV11-2 and TRBJ2-7; no clear D gene. V lost 5 bases and J 0 bases, leaving 8 bases between the germline ends. CDR1 is SGHAT and CDR2 is FQNNGV in the germline V gene. The CDR3 loop spans 13 amino acids. CDR3 residues: CASSDQVSYEQYF. The CDR3 nucleotides are TGTGCCAGCAGCGACCAGGTCTCCTACGAGCAGTACTTC.

CDR3 bases: TGTGCCAGCAGCTCCCTATGGGGGGGCAACTATGGCTACACCTTC. This sequence encodes CASSSLWGGNYGYTF. This chain links TRBV5-4 with TRBJ1-2; TRBD1 might be the D (6 bases). Trimming removed 3 bases at V and 2 bases at J, with 14 bases between. Germline loops: CDR1 SGHNT, CDR2 YYREEE (reference sequence). The CDR3 length is 15 residues.

The rearrangement links TRBV7-2 to TRBJ2-1; 7 nucleotides line up with TRBD2. Trimming removed 1 base from V and 6 bases from J; junction bases left unmatched: 0. Looked up from germline, CDR1 is SGHTA and CDR2 is FQGNSA. CDR3 length equals 13 residues. The CDR3 protein is CASSLGGGNEQFF. The CDR3 bases are TGTGCCAGCAGCTTAGGGGGGGGCAATGAGCAGTTCTTC.

The CDR3 reads CASSPSSGSGNEQFF. CDR3 bases: TGTGCCAGCAGCCCTAGCAGCGGGAGTGGCAATGAGCAGTTCTTC. The rearrangement uses TRBV11-3 and TRBJ2-1; 8 positions match TRBD2. The CDR3 length is 15 residues. Losses at the gene ends were 5 bases for V and 6 bases for J; bases not matched to a gene: 9. CDR1 and CDR2 from the germline V gene are SGHNT and YENEEA.

As regards this clone: This sample also contains other DNA sequences that code for the same CDR3. V is TRBV7-9 and J is TRBJ2-3; D might be TRBD1 (6 bases). Per germline, CDR1 SEHNR and CDR2 FQNEAQ (reference sequence). V was trimmed by 5 bases and J by 2 bases, leaving 11 bases between them. The CDR3 sequence is 14 residues long. The CDR3 bases are TGTGCCAGCAGCCTCCAGGGGCCCACAGATACGCAGTATTTT. This encodes CASSLQGPTDTQYF.

This chain connects TRBV27 to TRBJ2-7, with a tentative D call TRBD2 (5 bases). V gave up 5 bases and J gave up 0 bases, with 11 bases separating them. The V gene's germline CDR1 is MNHEY and CDR2 SMNVEV (reference sequence). The CDR3 consists of 14 residues. CDR3 bases: TGTGCCAGCAGTCCCCGGGGTGACTCCTACGAGCAGTACTTC. This sequence encodes CASSPRGDSYEQYF.

This clone was seen once. V and J are TRBV29-1 and TRBJ2-1, with 15 positions matching TRBD2. CDR1 and CDR2 (germline): SQVTM, ANQGSEA. V was pared by 5 bases and J by 3 bases, with 8 bases of the junction left unmatched. The CDR3 length is 17 residues. CDR3 in amino acids: CSVQGLAGGAHYNEQFF. The CDR3 DNA follows: TGCAGCGTTCAGGGACTAGCGGGAGGTGCCCACTACAATGAGCAGTTCTTC.

This clone was seen only once. V usage is TRBV7-2 and J usage is TRBJ2-1, with 9 positions matching TRBD2. The CDR3 is 19 residues long. The germline gives CDR1 SGHTA, CDR2 FQGNSA. V lost 3 bases to trimming and J lost 0 bases; unmatched junction nucleotides: 12. The CDR3 sequence is CASSFRPSGTYLSYNEQFF. CDR3 nucleotides: TGTGCCAGCAGCTTCCGGCCTAGCGGGACCTACCTCTCCTACAATGAGCAGTTCTTC. Full variable domain (outside the CDR3, taken from reference TRBV7-2 and TRBJ2-1): GAGVSQSPSNKVTEKGKDVELRCDPISGHTALYWYRQSLGQGLEFLIYFQGNSAPDKSGLPSDRFSAERTGGSVSTLTIQRTQQEDSAVYLCASSFRPSGTYLSYNEQFFGPGTRLTVL.

The J gene is TRBJ1-1, the V gene TRBV30; 9 positions agree with TRBD1. The CDR3 extends over 14 amino acids. The germline V gene encodes CDR1 GTSNPN and CDR2 SVGIG (reference sequence). The V segment lost 6 bases and the J segment 1 base; nucleotides outside the gene matches: 6. CDR3 nucleotides: TGTGCCTGTGGGACAGGGATGAAGAACACTGAAGCTTTCTTT. The encoded protein is CACGTGMKNTEAFF.

V is TRBV29-1 and J is TRBJ2-7, with a tentative D call TRBD2 (6 bases). V was trimmed by 4 bases and J by 4 bases, leaving 14 bases between them. Germline V gene lookup returns CDR1 SQVTM and CDR2 ANQGSEA. The CDR3 is 13 amino acids. The CDR3 is CSVGVGGSYEQYF. The CDR3 DNA sequence: TGCAGCGTTGGCGTTGGGGGGTCTTACGAGCAGTACTTC.

The genes are TRBV10-3 and TRBJ2-7; TRBD2 matches 13 bases. Germline CDR1 is ENHRY and CDR2 is SYGVKD. V trimming: 6 bases; J trimming: 3 bases; junction bases outside the gene matches: 2. The CDR3 length is 14 residues. The CDR3, as DNA: TGTGCCATCAGGGGGACTAGCGGGGACTACGAGCAGTACTTC. Translation: CAIRGTSGDYEQYF.

The gene calls are TRBV9 and TRBJ2-2, with 8 bases fitting TRBD2. The length of the CDR3 is 16 residues. Germline CDR1 is SGDLS and CDR2 is YYNGEE. V was pared by 0 bases and J by 8 bases, with 9 bases of the junction left unmatched. CDR3 in amino acids: CASSVDVSGMSGELFF. The CDR3 region has the DNA TGTGCCAGCAGCGTAGACGTTAGCGGGATGTCAGGGGAGCTGTTTTTT.

The V and J genes are TRBV28 and TRBJ1-2, with D possibly matching TRBD1 (5 bases). The V end was cut by 1 base, the J end by 5 bases, with 14 bases between. The germline V gene encodes CDR1 MDHEN and CDR2 SYDVKM. This CDR3 has 15 amino acids. CDR3 coding DNA: TGTGCCAGCAGTTTATCGCTCCAGGGAACGTATGGCTACACCTTC. It specifies CASSLSLQGTYGYTF.

This clone showed up just once. The chain has TRBV6-1 and TRBJ2-7; D ambiguous. V dropped 10 bases and J dropped 1 base, with 8 bases sitting between them. The length of the CDR3 is 11 residues. In germline, CDR1 is MNHNS, CDR2 SASEGT. CDR3: CATSVSYEQYF. The CDR3 DNA reads TGTGCCACATCAGTGTCCTACGAGCAGTACTTC.

Details on this clone: A read error is possible here, since a much larger clone lies one base away. The sample contains more than one DNA sequence encoding this CDR3. The chain has TRBV13 and TRBJ2-5; no definite D call. The CDR3 is made up of 13 amino acids. Germline assignment: CDR1 PRHDT and CDR2 FYEKMQ (reference sequence). V was clipped by 2 bases and J by 2 bases, with 6 bases between them. This chain's CDR3 is CASSLTSQETQYF. CDR3 bases: TGTGCCAGCAGCTTAACCAGTCAAGAGACCCAGTACTTC.

The chain carries TRBV9 and TRBJ1-3, with no clear D. The germline CDR1 and CDR2 sequences are SGDLS and YYNGEE. Trimming left V 4 bases short and J 4 bases short, with 15 bases between. CDR3 length: 15 amino acids. CDR3 residues: CASSYLVGAGNTIYF. In DNA, the CDR3 is TGTGCCAGCAGCTACCTGGTAGGAGCAGGAAACACCATATATTTT. The complete variable domain, with remaining parts taken from reference TRBV9 and TRBJ1-3, reads DSGVTQTPKHLITATGQRVTLRCSPRSGDLSVYWYQQSLDQGLQFLIQYYNGEERAKGNILERFSAQQFPDLHSELNLSSLELGDSALYFCASSYLVGAGNTIYFGEGSWLTVV.

The rearrangement uses TRBV11-3 and TRBJ2-3; a possible D gene is TRBD2 (6 bases). CDR1 and CDR2 (germline): SGHNT, YENEEA. Trimming removed 2 bases from V and 1 base from J, with 13 bases in between. CDR3 length: 16 residues. In DNA, the CDR3 is TGTGCCAGCAGCTTATTTAGATCGGGGGGCACAGATACGCAGTATTTT. It encodes CASSLFRSGGTDTQYF.

This clone was recorded only once. The chain joins TRBV9 to TRBJ2-3, with TRBD1 matching 8 bases. V was pared by 4 bases and J by 4 bases, with 8 bases of the junction left unmatched. Germline CDR1 and CDR2: SGDLS and YYNGEE. CDR3 length: 15 amino acids. CDR3 in amino acids: CASSPMTGEADTQYF. CDR3 nucleotides: TGTGCCAGCAGCCCAATGACAGGGGAGGCAGATACGCAGTATTTT.

This rearrangement joins TRBV5-4 to TRBJ1-2; the D gene is possibly TRBD1 (6 bases). The V gene lost 2 bases and the J gene lost 3 bases, with 20 bases spanning the gap. CDR3 size: 17 residues. Germline CDR1 and CDR2: SGHNT and YYREEE (reference sequence). The CDR3 DNA reads TGTGCCAGCAGCTTAAGTCCAGGAGGCCAGGGGCACTATGGCTACACCTTC. This translates into CASSLSPGGQGHYGYTF. Drawing the rest from reference TRBV5-4 and TRBJ1-2, the complete variable domain is ETGVTQSPTHLIKTRGQQVTLRCSSQSGHNTVSWYQQALGQGPQFIFQYYREEENGRGNFPPRFSGLQFPNYSSELNVNALELDDSALYLCASSLSPGGQGHYGYTFGSGTRLTVV.

The V call is TRBV5-1, the J call TRBJ1-2, with TRBD1 as a possible D gene (6 bases). This CDR3 comprises 14 residues. V was trimmed by 4 bases and J by 2 bases, leaving 12 bases between them. Germline CDR1 reads SGHRS; CDR2 reads YFSETQ. The CDR3 reads CASSPGTQNYGYTF. In DNA form, the CDR3 reads TGCGCCAGCAGCCCCGGGACACAAAACTATGGCTACACCTTC.

This rearrangement joins TRBV6-5 to TRBJ2-1; 12 bases agree with TRBD2. CDR1 is MNHEY and CDR2 is SVGAGI in the germline V gene. V dropped 2 bases and J dropped 10; count of bases not matched to a gene: 3. The CDR3 totals 14 residues. The CDR3 spells CASSYLAGGREQFF. The CDR3 DNA is TGTGCCAGCAGTTACCTAGCGGGGGGGCGGGAGCAGTTCTTC.